This TCR beta chain was sequenced in a study of shared clonotypes between healthy human individuals. Regarding the study as a whole: On the whole, naive subsets had larger estimated richness than memory subsets had. For naive CD4 cells, roughly 5.5% of clonotypes were shared across a few donors. The generation probabilities recorded for non-shared clonotypes fell below those of clonotypes shared by all four donors.

CDR3 length: 17 amino acids. Germline V lookup: CDR1 SGHRS, CDR2 YFSETQ. The V gene end was trimmed by 1 base and the J gene end by 1 base; junction bases not matched to a gene: 7. Genomic DNA (from each subset) was split evenly across several immunoSEQ plates. Produced via immunoSEQ multiplex PCR; TCRdb's table is partial and in-frame only. The table has over a million clones, roughly 96% seen once. With respect to this clone: Its antigen is still unknown.

The TCR originated in a man aged 25-45 years in good health. The chain combines TRBV5-1 with TRBJ2-3; 9 bases agree with TRBD2. The sample comprised naive CD4+ T cells sorted from blood. Subset specified: CD45RA+ positively selected. The CDR3 bases are TGCGCCAGCAGCTTGAAGCCGAGGACTAGCGGCACAGATACGCAGTATTTT. Its translation is CASSLKPRTSGTDTQYF.